The T cell receptor beta chain described here comes from a study of glioma-infiltrating T cells after dendritic cell vaccination. At the level of the study: The vaccine used monocyte-derived dendritic cells pulsed overnight with autologous tumor lysate. Findings of the study overall: Only a small number of patients had complete blood and tumor samples.

CDR3 length: 12 amino acids. Germline V gene data show CDR1 as SEHNR and CDR2 as FQNEAQ (reference sequence). V was trimmed by 5 bases and J by 8 bases, leaving 7 bases between them. Up to about 2 ug genomic DNA was used for TCRB CDR3 amplification. Measured with immunoSEQ multiplex PCR; TCRdb has only the in-frame clones, and not every one. The top ten clones hold under 10% of a sample with 50,000 to 80,000 clones, 82% of them seen once. A word on this clone: Its antigen is unknown. This same CDR3 is encoded by further DNA sequences in the sample.

V and J are TRBV7-9 and TRBJ1-6; unclear D gene. Sample: blood, taken before dendritic cell vaccination. The clonotype comes from a human donor with glioblastoma. The CDR3 DNA sequence: TGTGCCAGCAGCCTTCGAGATTCACCCCTCCACTTT. This encodes CASSLRDSPLHF.